This TCR beta chain was recovered during a study of CD8 T cells in ankylosing spondylitis. Study-level points and caveats: In peripheral blood, disease-linked CD8+ clones occurred at relatively low frequencies.

TCRdb re-called the 5' RACE reads through MiXCR, storing one row per CDR3 protein. Of hundreds of thousands of distinct CDR3 sequences listed, roughly 20% are singletons. A word on this clonotype: Its antigen is still unknown.

Sequenced sample: blood, either unsorted or a sorted T cell fraction (not recorded which). This TCR came from a male donor with ankylosing spondylitis or in good health (not recorded which).

CDR3 bases: TGTGCCAGCAGCCTTGGACAGGGGACCAACACTGAAGCTTTCTTT. Translated, it gives CASSLGQGTNTEAFF. The gene calls are TRBV4-2 and TRBJ1-1; the match to TRBD1 covers 9 bases. J gave up 2 bases and V 4 bases, and 5 bases lay outside the gene matches. Looked up from germline, CDR1 is LGHNA and CDR2 is YNFKEQ. This CDR3 has 15 residues.